This T cell receptor (beta chain) comes out of a study of T cell repertoires in ileal Crohn's disease. Study summary: Median disease duration was 7.9 years; roughly 35% smoked at surgery. The study's findings and limits: Compared with non-smokers, active smokers at surgery showed more clonal expansions.

Germline CDR1 reads PRHDT; CDR2 reads FYEKMQ (reference sequence). The CDR3 loop spans 14 amino acids. The V end was cut by 2 bases, the J end by 0 bases, with 8 bases between. Each sample's TCRB immunosequencing used 450 to 550 nanograms of biopsy DNA. Sequencing used immunoSEQ multiplex PCR; TCRdb keeps in-frame clones, though not all of them. The sample lists 11,000 to 15,000 clones, around four fifths occurring once. Concerning this clone: Its target is unknown.

The source is an adult with Crohn's disease. V usage is TRBV13 and J usage is TRBJ2-7, with D uncertain. Sequencing was done on a sample of ileal tissue. The CDR3 DNA follows: TGTGCCAGCAGCTTATTCACGAGCTCCTACGAGCAGTACTTC. Its translation is CASSLFTSSYEQYF.